These T cell receptor beta chains were read from a single sample in a study of shared clonotypes between healthy human individuals. The repertoire was sequenced with immunoSEQ multiplex PCR; TCRdb's copy has only in-frame clones and lacks some. The sample includes hundreds of thousands of clones, about 97% of them seen just once. The sequenced sample consisted of naive CD4+ T cells sorted from blood. The receptors derive from a woman aged 25-40 years in good health. Each CDR3 is given with its conserved first and last residue. Fields, in order: D gene, clone size, J gene, V gene, CDR3 protein, CDR3 DNA. A D gene is named only where the DNA matches it firmly. Clone size, where shown, is once, few, many, or a class for clones that have expanded.

>TRBD2|once|TRBJ2-7|TRBV29-1
CSVSGGSTYEQYF
TGCAGCGTTTCGGGGGGGAGTACCTACGAGCAGTACTTC
>-|-|TRBJ2-7|TRBV18
CASSPRRNALGEQYF
TGTGCCAGCTCACCACGCCGGAACGCCCTGGGGGAGCAGTACTTC
>-|once|TRBJ1-2|TRBV6-6
CASRGPDSNYGYTF
TGTGCCAGCAGGGGGCCCGACAGCAACTATGGCTACACCTTC
>-|-|TRBJ1-2|TRBV4-1
CASSLDLVYGYTF
TGCGCCAGCAGCCTGGACTTGGTTTATGGCTACACCTTC
>-|-|TRBJ2-3|TRBV6-1
CASRTGRHDTQYF
TGTGCCAGCAGGACGGGCCGGCATGATACGCAGTATTTT
>-|-|TRBJ2-5|TRBV30
CAWSVGFLGETQYF
TGTGCCTGGAGTGTCGGCTTTCTGGGGGAGACCCAGTACTTC
>TRBD1|-|TRBJ2-5|TRBV19
CASSKDRGDETQYF
TGTGCCAGTAGTAAGGACAGGGGAGACGAGACCCAGTACTTC
>TRBD2|once|TRBJ2-5|TRBV7-9
CASSLASSGDSETQYF
TGTGCCAGCAGCTTAGCTTCTAGCGGGGACTCGGAGACCCAGTACTTC
>-|-|TRBJ1-5|TRBV19
CASSRAYSNQPQHF
TGTGCCAGTAGTAGGGCCTATAGCAATCAGCCCCAGCATTTT
>TRBD1|-|TRBJ2-7|TRBV6-5
CASSSPGGQDF
TGTGCCAGCAGTTCCCCAGGGGGACAGGATTTC
>TRBD1|-|TRBJ2-5|TRBV28
CASSGRDRVGAETQYF
TGTGCCAGCAGTGGACGAGACAGGGTGGGGGCGGAGACCCAGTACTTC
>-|-|TRBJ1-6|TRBV19
CASSIGPNGPLHF
TGTGCCAGTAGTATAGGGCCTAATGGACCCCTCCACTTT
>TRBD1|once|TRBJ2-7|TRBV4-1
CASSHGQGAIYEQYF
TGCGCCAGCAGCCACGGACAGGGGGCGATCTACGAGCAGTACTTC
>-|-|TRBJ2-1|TRBV6-5
CASSYSSSYMDNEQFF
TGTGCCAGCAGTTACTCGTCGTCCTATATGGACAATGAGCAGTTCTTC
>-|-|TRBJ2-7|TRBV29-1
CSVVGTSYEQYF
TGCAGCGTTGTCGGCACCTCCTACGAGCAGTACTTC
>-|-|TRBJ2-7|TRBV5-1
CASSLVGGVSYEQYF
TGCGCCAGCAGCTTGGTCGGGGGAGTGAGCTACGAGCAGTACTTC
>-|-|TRBJ2-7|TRBV6-1
CASSDWTAIYEQYF
TGTGCCAGCAGTGATTGGACGGCAATCTACGAGCAGTACTTC
>-|-|TRBJ2-7|TRBV30
CAWSTAGRLAEQYF
TGTGCCTGGAGTACGGCGGGAAGGTTAGCGGAGCAGTACTTC
>TRBD1|once|TRBJ1-1|TRBV19
CASSLRDRGNTEAFF
TGTGCCAGTAGCTTGCGAGACAGGGGGAACACTGAAGCTTTCTTT
>TRBD2|-|TRBJ2-5|TRBV9
CASSVGLAGVETQYF
TGTGCCAGCAGCGTAGGACTAGCGGGAGTCGAGACCCAGTACTTC
>-|-|TRBJ2-3|TRBV11-2
CASSLDLGTDTQYF
TGTGCCAGCAGCTTAGATTTAGGAACAGATACGCAGTATTTT
>TRBD2|-|TRBJ2-7|TRBV5-1
CASSPRTSGSYEQYF
TGCGCCAGCAGCCCTCGGACTAGCGGGTCCTACGAGCAGTACTTC
>-|-|TRBJ1-1|TRBV5-1
CASSPGSGGTEAFF
TGCGCCAGCAGCCCGGGGTCCGGGGGCACTGAAGCTTTCTTT
>-|once|TRBJ2-3|TRBV29-1
CSVTAGTPGLDTQYF
TGCAGCGTTACCGCCGGGACCCCCGGGCTAGATACGCAGTATTTT
>TRBD1|-|TRBJ1-4|TRBV18
CASSRGQGNNEKLFF
TGTGCCAGCTCACGAGGACAGGGTAATAATGAAAAACTGTTTTTT
>-|-|TRBJ2-5|TRBV2
CASSEGFRSQTQYF
TGTGCCAGCAGTGAAGGGTTCCGATCGCAGACCCAGTACTTC
>-|-|TRBJ1-1|TRBV28
CASSLTGLMTEAFF
TGTGCCAGCAGTCTAACAGGGTTAATGACTGAAGCTTTCTTT
>-|once|TRBJ1-5|TRBV28
CASKGGEGSYSNQPQHF
TGTGCCAGCAAGGGAGGGGAGGGATCATATAGCAATCAGCCCCAGCATTTT
>-|-|TRBJ1-5|TRBV18
CASSPQGGTGNQPQHF
TGTGCCAGCTCACCACAGGGAGGTACGGGCAATCAGCCCCAGCATTTT
>-|-|TRBJ2-7|TRBV15
CATSRDGGGRGVLEQYF
TGTGCCACCAGCAGAGATGGTGGTGGGAGAGGAGTATTGGAGCAGTACTTC
>-|-|TRBJ1-4|TRBV19
CASRKDATNEKLFF
TGTGCCAGTAGGAAAGATGCAACTAATGAAAAACTGTTTTTT
>-|-|TRBJ1-5|TRBV7-6
CASSPKLGSNQPQHF
TGTGCCAGCAGCCCGAAACTGGGTAGCAATCAGCCCCAGCATTTT
>-|few|TRBJ1-1|TRBV2
CASSELGSYTEAFF
TGTGCCAGCAGTGAACTAGGGAGTTACACTGAAGCTTTCTTT
>TRBD1|once|TRBJ1-2|TRBV19
CASSIVTGLILYYGYTF
TGTGCCAGTAGTATAGTGACAGGGTTAATCCTGTACTATGGCTACACCTTC
>-|-|TRBJ2-7|TRBV28
CASVRGGRVLYEQYF
TGTGCCAGCGTTAGGGGGGGCCGGGTCCTCTACGAGCAGTACTTC
>TRBD2|-|TRBJ2-1|TRBV5-1
CASSPGLAGIYNEQFF
TGCGCCAGCAGCCCGGGACTAGCGGGGATTTACAATGAGCAGTTCTTC
>TRBD1|-|TRBJ2-7|TRBV19
CASSSPGQASYEQYF
TGTGCCAGTAGTTCACCGGGACAGGCGTCCTACGAGCAGTACTTC
>TRBD2|-|TRBJ2-1|TRBV5-4
CASSLALAGEDEQFF
TGTGCCAGCAGCTTGGCTTTAGCGGGAGAGGATGAGCAGTTCTTC
>TRBD2|-|TRBJ2-1|TRBV6-9
CASSLSSGADNEQFF
TGTGCCAGCAGCCTGTCCAGCGGGGCAGATAATGAGCAGTTCTTC
>TRBD1|-|TRBJ1-5|TRBV27
CASRGQGLGGNQPQHF
TGTGCCAGCAGGGGACAGGGGCTAGGCGGCAATCAGCCCCAGCATTTT
>TRBD1|-|TRBJ1-2|TRBV6-5
CASSADRDRMYGYTF
TGTGCCAGCAGCGCCGACAGGGATCGGATGTATGGCTACACCTTC
>TRBD2|-|TRBJ2-1|TRBV5-1
CASSPGTSGVYNEQFF
TGCGCCAGCAGCCCCGGGACTAGCGGAGTTTACAATGAGCAGTTCTTC